The rows below give T cell receptor beta chains drawn from one sample of a study of T cell responses to AZD1222 COVID-19 vaccine. Profiling relied on immunoSEQ multiplex PCR, and the TCRdb table lists in-frame clones only, not all of them. The profile shows tens of thousands of clones, over 65% of them singletons. The sequenced sample was peripheral blood, obtained on day 0 of AZD1222 vaccination. The receptor source for this set is an adult in good health. Each CDR3 is given with its conserved first and last residue. The D gene is left open where the match is weak. Size values are once, few and many counts, or a class for expanded clones, and some rows have none.

V gene,D gene,clone size,J gene,CDR3 DNA,CDR3 protein
TRBV19,NA,few,TRBJ1-4,TGTGCCAGTAGTACGGTGGACAAGTGGATGATCAAACTGTTTTTT,CASSTVDKWMIKLFF
TRBV7-3,NA,NA,TRBJ2-6,TGTGCCAGCAGCAACCTAAGTCCTGGGGCCAACGTCCTGACTTTC,CASSNLSPGANVLTF
TRBV19,NA,NA,TRBJ2-2,TGTGCCAGTGGAAAATTTGGTACCGGGGAGCTGTTTTTT,CASGKFGTGELFF
TRBV7-7,NA,NA,TRBJ1-1,TGTGCTGGCAGCTTAACAGAGAACACTGAAGCTTTCTTT,CAGSLTENTEAFF
TRBV2,TRBD1,NA,TRBJ1-5,TGTGCCAGCAGTTCTTTAGGACAGGGCTTCTATAGCAATCAGCCCCAGCATTTT,CASSSLGQGFYSNQPQHF
TRBV7-3,NA,once,TRBJ1-5,TGTGCCAGCAGCTCGGACATTAATCAGCCCCAGCATTTT,CASSSDINQPQHF
TRBV27,TRBD1,NA,TRBJ2-1,TGTGCCAGCAGTACCAACAGGGGGAAAGGAAATGAGCAGTTCTTC,CASSTNRGKGNEQFF
TRBV7-3,NA,NA,TRBJ2-1,TGTGCCAGCAGCTTACAGGGGAATGAGCAGTTCTTC,CASSLQGNEQFF
TRBV29-1,NA,once,TRBJ2-2,TGCAGCGTGGGAGAAAACACCGGGGAGCTGTTTTTT,CSVGENTGELFF
TRBV5-4,TRBD1,NA,TRBJ1-3,TGTGCCAGCAGCTTACCCAACCTACAGGGGGCGGGAAACACCATATATTTT,CASSLPNLQGAGNTIYF
TRBV2,NA,NA,TRBJ2-1,TGTGCCAGCAGTGTGAGAGGGTTCTACAATGAGCAGTTCTTC,CASSVRGFYNEQFF
TRBV12-3/TRBV12-4,NA,NA,TRBJ1-2,TGTGCCAGCAGTTCCGACACGTCCTATGGCTACACCTTC,CASSSDTSYGYTF
TRBV19,NA,NA,TRBJ1-2,TGTGCCAGTAGCCATGCCCAGCTTGGGATGGGTACCTATGGCTACACCTTC,CASSHAQLGMGTYGYTF
TRBV28,TRBD1,once,TRBJ1-4,TGTGCCAGCAGTATGCTACAGGGGTCGGCTAATGAAAAACTGTTTTTT,CASSMLQGSANEKLFF
TRBV6-7,NA,NA,TRBJ2-3,TGTGCCAGCAGCAAAACCAAGAAACAAACCTTTTTGCCCAGGGGCCGAAGCACAGATACGCAGTATTTT,CASSKTKKQTFLPRGRSTDTQYF
TRBV5-1,NA,NA,TRBJ1-4,TGCGCCAGCAGCTTGGTTCCGGACAGTTCCGAAAAACTGTTTTTT,CASSLVPDSSEKLFF
TRBV6-5,NA,NA,TRBJ2-7,TGTGCCAGCAGTTATAGGGGTGGCGAGCAGTACTTC,CASSYRGGEQYF
TRBV25-1,NA,NA,TRBJ1-4,TGTGCCAGCAGACAGTATAATGAAAAACTGTTTTTT,CASRQYNEKLFF
TRBV7-9,NA,NA,TRBJ2-1,TGTGCCAGCAGCCTAACAGGGAGTTCATACGATGAGCAGTTCTTC,CASSLTGSSYDEQFF
TRBV9,TRBD1,few,TRBJ1-1,TGTGCCAGCAGCGTAGGAGGGGGCCCTGAAGCTTTCTTT,CASSVGGGPEAFF
TRBV5-1,NA,few,TRBJ1-1,TGCGCCAGCAGCTTGGAAGGGATGAACACTGAAGCTTTCTTT,CASSLEGMNTEAFF
TRBV30,TRBD1,NA,TRBJ2-3,TGTGCCTGGAGTGTACTTGGGACAGTTGGTACGCAGTATTTT,CAWSVLGTVGTQYF